The clone carrying this T cell receptor beta chain was recorded only once. Original handling: Quantification of nucleated cells was approximated via reference gene primer amplification. The assay was immunoSEQ multiplex PCR, and TCRdb's table has in-frame clones only and misses some. V, J and clone size are those of that table, while D and trimming were read from the DNA. This table holds approximately 250,000 clones, around 93% found once. This sample was included in a study of blood T cell repertoires in COVID-19. Whole-study context: The origin of the acute and convalescent COVID-19 samples was the United States, Italy and Spain.

Sequencing input: PBMCs or T cells enriched from blood (not recorded which). This sequence originates from a man aged 40-49 years who had been exposed to COVID-19.

In DNA, the CDR3 is TGTGCCAGCAGCCCGCGAACGGGTGCGGGCCAGCCCCAGCATTTT. Protein: CASSPRTGAGQPQHF. V gene TRBV28 combines with J gene TRBJ1-5; D unresolved. This CDR3 contains 15 residues. With 6 bases removed from V and 7 bases from J, the gap between germline ends came to 19 bases. Per germline, CDR1 MDHEN and CDR2 SYDVKM.